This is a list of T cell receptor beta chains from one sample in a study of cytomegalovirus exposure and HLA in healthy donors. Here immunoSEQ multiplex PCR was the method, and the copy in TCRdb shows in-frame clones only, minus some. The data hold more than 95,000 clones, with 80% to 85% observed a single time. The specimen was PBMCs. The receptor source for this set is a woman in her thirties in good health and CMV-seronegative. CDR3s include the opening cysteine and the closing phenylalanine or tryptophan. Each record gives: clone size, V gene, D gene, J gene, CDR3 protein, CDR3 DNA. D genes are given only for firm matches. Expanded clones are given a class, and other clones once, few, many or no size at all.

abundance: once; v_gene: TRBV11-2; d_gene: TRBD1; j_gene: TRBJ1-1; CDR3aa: CASSLYHRGPNTEAFF; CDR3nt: TGTGCCAGCAGCCTATACCACAGGGGACCGAACACTGAAGCTTTCTTT
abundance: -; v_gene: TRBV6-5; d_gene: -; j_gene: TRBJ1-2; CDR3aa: CASGRDIQANYGYTF; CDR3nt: TGTGCCAGCGGTAGAGACATCCAAGCTAACTATGGCTACACCTTC
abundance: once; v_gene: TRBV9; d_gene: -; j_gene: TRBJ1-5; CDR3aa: CASSVRSDQPQHF; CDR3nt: TGTGCCAGCAGCGTAAGGAGTGATCAGCCCCAGCATTTT
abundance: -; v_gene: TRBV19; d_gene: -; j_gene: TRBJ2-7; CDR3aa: CASSTQTGSRTQYF; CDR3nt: TGTGCCAGTAGTACGCAAACCGGGAGCCGGACTCAGTACTTC
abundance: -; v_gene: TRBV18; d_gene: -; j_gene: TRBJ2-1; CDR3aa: CASSLSSGPNNEQFF; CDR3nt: TGTGCCAGCTCACTCAGCAGCGGGCCTAACAATGAGCAGTTCTTC
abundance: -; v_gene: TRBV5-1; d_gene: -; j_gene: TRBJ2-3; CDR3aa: CASSLATGFTDTQYF; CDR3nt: TGCGCCAGCAGCTTGGCAACAGGGTTCACAGATACGCAGTATTTT
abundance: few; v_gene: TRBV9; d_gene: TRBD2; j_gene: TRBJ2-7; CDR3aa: CASSLSGSYPEQYF; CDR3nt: TGTGCCAGCAGCCTAAGCGGGAGTTATCCCGAGCAGTACTTC
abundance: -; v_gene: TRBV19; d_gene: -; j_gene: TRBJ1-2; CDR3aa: CASSAMAVANYGYTF; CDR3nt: TGTGCCAGTAGTGCCATGGCGGTAGCTAACTATGGCTACACCTTC
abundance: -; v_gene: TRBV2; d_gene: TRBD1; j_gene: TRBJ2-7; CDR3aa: CASRAGTGPPSYEQYF; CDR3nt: TGTGCCAGCAGGGCCGGGACAGGGCCACCCTCCTACGAGCAGTACTTC
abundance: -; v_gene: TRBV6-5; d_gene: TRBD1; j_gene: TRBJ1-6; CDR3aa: CASSYSTDRGDSPLHF; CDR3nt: TGTGCCAGCAGTTATTCAACGGACAGGGGGGATTCACCCCTCCACTTT
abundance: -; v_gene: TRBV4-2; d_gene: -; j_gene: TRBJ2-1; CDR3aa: CASSLSHGGNLDEQFF; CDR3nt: TGTGCCAGCAGCTTGTCACACGGAGGGAACCTCGATGAGCAGTTCTTC
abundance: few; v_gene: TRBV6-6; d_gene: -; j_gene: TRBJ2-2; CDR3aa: CASSQNTGELFF; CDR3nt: TGTGCCAGCAGCCAAAACACCGGGGAGCTGTTTTTT
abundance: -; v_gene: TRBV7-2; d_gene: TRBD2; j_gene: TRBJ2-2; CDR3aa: CASSAAGTSGPEGLFF; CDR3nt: TGTGCCAGCAGCGCCGCCGGGACTAGCGGGCCGGAGGGGCTGTTTTTT
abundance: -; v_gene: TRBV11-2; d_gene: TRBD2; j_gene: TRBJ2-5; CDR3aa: CASSQYQGGETQYF; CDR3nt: TGTGCCAGCAGCCAATATCAGGGAGGGGAGACCCAGTACTTC
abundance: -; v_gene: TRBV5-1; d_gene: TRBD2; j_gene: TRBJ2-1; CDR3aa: CASSPGLAGVSEQFF; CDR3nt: TGCGCCAGCAGCCCGGGACTAGCGGGGGTAAGTGAGCAGTTCTTC